This T cell receptor (beta chain) emerged from a study of regulatory T cells in long-lasting Graves disease. Study details: Newly diagnosed Graves' patients had under 3 months of antithyroid drugs.

Construction of TCR beta libraries relied on iRepertoire HTBI primers and on Arm-PCR targeting CDR3 regions. MiXCR was run by TCRdb on the multiplex PCR reads, yielding one entry per CDR3 protein. The sample holds about 320,000 distinct CDR3 sequences, 18% seen once. The time point: newly diagnosed GD, antithyroid drugs for less than 3 months. Researchers made the TCR library from RNA that was extracted from PBMCs. Patients hailed from an endocrinology department in Xi'an, China. From germline, CDR1 is DFQATT and CDR2 SNEGSKA (reference sequence). This CDR3 contains 15 residues. J was trimmed by 5 bases and V by 4 bases; bases with no gene match: 13. Study-wide results and caveats: Comparison showed that persistent patients shared more public clonotypes (about 2,600) than new patients (966). For persistent Graves' patients, TCR diversity was lower than for newly diagnosed ones.

This clonotype was observed at least ten times. Its antigen is unidentified. The TCR sequence derives from a female donor with Graves disease. Here the sequenced sample was peripheral blood mononuclear cells (PBMCs), taken at new diagnosis, from a patient treated with antithyroid drugs. The gene calls are TRBV20-1 and TRBJ2-5; the match to TRBD1 covers 7 bases. CDR3 sequence: CSATPGQTSWETQYF. CDR3 DNA: TGCAGTGCTACTCCGGGACAGACTTCCTGGGAGACCCAGTACTTC.